This T cell receptor beta chain was sequenced in a study of blood T cells in healthy people across ages. The CDR3 consists of 14 residues. Germline loops: CDR1 LNHNV, CDR2 YYDKDF (reference sequence). Trimming stripped 0 bases from V and 7 bases from J, with 9 bases between. Through a sample-barcoded 5' primer and a J-beta primer mix, a second PCR was run for about 6 to 11 cycles. TCRdb re-called the 5' RACE reads with MiXCR, one entry per CDR3 protein. This table holds hundreds of thousands of distinct CDR3 sequences, about 27% found once. Healthy Caucasian individuals from Russia aged roughly 6 to 100 were enrolled as donors. Isolation of PBMCs gave at least 6.5 million cells per sample. These same records also appear under a second study, on T cells of mothers and their children. From that report: A few healthy Caucasian mothers and their six children were the donors.

The chain uses TRBV15 and TRBJ1-4; perhaps TRBD1 as D (5 bases). The source material was blood. This receptor was taken from a boy younger than 10 in good health. CDR3 sequence: CATSRDLGGEKLFF. CDR3 nucleotide sequence: TGTGCCACCAGCAGAGATCTGGGGGGTGAAAAACTGTTTTTT.